This is a list of T cell receptor beta chains from one sample in a study of T cell responses to AZD1222 COVID-19 vaccine. TCRdb's copy holds only in-frame clones and misses some; the assay was immunoSEQ multiplex PCR. The sample consists of about 130,000 clones, about nine tenths of them appearing once. The sample was peripheral blood, taken on day 0 of AZD1222 vaccination. These receptor sequences come from an adult in good health. The CDR3 runs from the conserved cysteine through the conserved F or W. A D gene is named only where the DNA matches it firmly. Where a row states a size, it is once, few, many or the class of an expanded clone; other rows omit it.

v_call: TRBV7-3; d_call: TRBD1; cdr3_length: 15; clone_size: .; j_call: TRBJ2-1; cdr3_nt: TGTGCCAGCAGCTTAACACAGGGGGAAGGCGGTGAGCAGTTCTTC; cdr3_aa: CASSLTQGEGGEQFF
v_call: TRBV7-8; d_call: .; cdr3_length: 14; clone_size: once; j_call: TRBJ2-7; cdr3_nt: TGTGCCAGCAGCACAACAGGGCTAAGCTACGAGCAGTACTTC; cdr3_aa: CASSTTGLSYEQYF
v_call: TRBV4-2; d_call: TRBD1; cdr3_length: 16; clone_size: .; j_call: TRBJ2-3; cdr3_nt: TGTGCCAGCAGCCAAACCGTGACAGGGTCCACAGATACGCAGTATTTT; cdr3_aa: CASSQTVTGSTDTQYF
v_call: TRBV19; d_call: .; cdr3_length: 15; clone_size: .; j_call: TRBJ1-4; cdr3_nt: TGTGCCAGTAGCGACAAAGGAGTCTGGGGGGAAAAACTGTTTTTT; cdr3_aa: CASSDKGVWGEKLFF
v_call: TRBV28; d_call: .; cdr3_length: 14; clone_size: .; j_call: TRBJ1-4; cdr3_nt: TGTGCCAGCAGGAATTCGGGGGGGGCTGAAAAACTGTTTTTT; cdr3_aa: CASRNSGGAEKLFF
v_call: TRBV5-4; d_call: TRBD2; cdr3_length: 15; clone_size: .; j_call: TRBJ2-3; cdr3_nt: TGTGCCAGCAGCTCACCTAGCGGGGGAACAGATACGCAGTATTTT; cdr3_aa: CASSSPSGGTDTQYF
v_call: TRBV27; d_call: .; cdr3_length: 19; clone_size: .; j_call: TRBJ1-5; cdr3_nt: TGTGCCAGCAGTCCCATATCCGCATTGGGGTTGAACGGCAATCAGCCCCAGCATTTT; cdr3_aa: CASSPISALGLNGNQPQHF
v_call: TRBV7-2; d_call: .; cdr3_length: 14; clone_size: .; j_call: TRBJ1-1; cdr3_nt: TGTGCCAGCAGCTTAGTCTGGCAGAACACTGAAGCTTTCTTT; cdr3_aa: CASSLVWQNTEAFF
v_call: TRBV27; d_call: .; cdr3_length: 14; clone_size: .; j_call: TRBJ1-4; cdr3_nt: TGTGCCAGCAGTTTGGGGGGGAAGAATGAAAAACTGTTTTTT; cdr3_aa: CASSLGGKNEKLFF
v_call: TRBV12-3/TRBV12-4; d_call: .; cdr3_length: 12; clone_size: .; j_call: TRBJ1-6; cdr3_nt: TGTGCCAGCAGTTGGGCCAATTCACCCCTCCACTTT; cdr3_aa: CASSWANSPLHF
v_call: TRBV11-3; d_call: .; cdr3_length: 13; clone_size: .; j_call: TRBJ1-4; cdr3_nt: TGTGCCAGCAGCTTAGGTGACAGTGAAAAACTGTTTTTT; cdr3_aa: CASSLGDSEKLFF
v_call: TRBV4-3; d_call: TRBD2; cdr3_length: 15; clone_size: .; j_call: TRBJ2-5; cdr3_nt: TGCGCCAGCAGCCAAGAGCGGGGGGGCCAAGAGACCCAGTACTTC; cdr3_aa: CASSQERGGQETQYF
v_call: TRBV6-4; d_call: TRBD1; cdr3_length: 15; clone_size: .; j_call: TRBJ2-2; cdr3_nt: TGTGCCAGCAGTGCACAGGGGAGGAACACCGGGGAGCTGTTTTTT; cdr3_aa: CASSAQGRNTGELFF
v_call: TRBV5-1; d_call: .; cdr3_length: 14; clone_size: .; j_call: TRBJ1-1; cdr3_nt: TGCGCCAGCAGCCTGACCCCTCAGAACACTGAAGCTTTCTTT; cdr3_aa: CASSLTPQNTEAFF
v_call: TRBV4-1; d_call: TRBD1; cdr3_length: 18; clone_size: .; j_call: TRBJ2-2; cdr3_nt: TGCGCCAGCAGCCAAGATCTTCAGGGGGCAGCCCTCCCCGGGGAGCTGTTTTTT; cdr3_aa: CASSQDLQGAALPGELFF
v_call: TRBV12-3/TRBV12-4; d_call: .; cdr3_length: 12; clone_size: .; j_call: TRBJ1-1; cdr3_nt: TGTGCCAGCAGTCATTCAAACACTGAAGCTTTCTTT; cdr3_aa: CASSHSNTEAFF
v_call: TRBV10-1; d_call: .; cdr3_length: 15; clone_size: .; j_call: TRBJ2-4; cdr3_nt: TGCGCCAGCAGTGAGTCTCGGGCCGCCAAAAACATTCAGTACTTC; cdr3_aa: CASSESRAAKNIQYF
v_call: TRBV28; d_call: TRBD1; cdr3_length: 16; clone_size: .; j_call: TRBJ1-1; cdr3_nt: TGTGCCAGCAGTAGGGGACAGGGGACTATGAACACTGAAGCTTTCTTT; cdr3_aa: CASSRGQGTMNTEAFF
v_call: TRBV7-2; d_call: .; cdr3_length: 15; clone_size: .; j_call: TRBJ1-2; cdr3_nt: TGTGCCAGCAGCTTAACTTTACCCCCTAACTATGGCTACACCTTC; cdr3_aa: CASSLTLPPNYGYTF
v_call: TRBV3-1/TRBV3-2; d_call: .; cdr3_length: 12; clone_size: .; j_call: TRBJ1-1; cdr3_nt: TGTGCCAGCAGCCAAGACAGAGAGAAAGCTTTCTTT; cdr3_aa: CASSQDREKAFF
v_call: TRBV19; d_call: .; cdr3_length: 18; clone_size: .; j_call: TRBJ1-6; cdr3_nt: TGTGCCAGTACGGAGGGGCGGAGAGGGAGCTCCTATAATTCACCCCTCCACTTT; cdr3_aa: CASTEGRRGSSYNSPLHF
v_call: TRBV9; d_call: .; cdr3_length: 14; clone_size: .; j_call: TRBJ2-7; cdr3_nt: TGTGCCAGCAGCGTAGGGCAGGGAGCCCACGAGCAGTACTTC; cdr3_aa: CASSVGQGAHEQYF
v_call: TRBV27; d_call: TRBD1; cdr3_length: 15; clone_size: .; j_call: TRBJ1-2; cdr3_nt: TGTGCCAGCAGTGACAGGGGCGGAAGAAACTATGGCTACACCTTC; cdr3_aa: CASSDRGGRNYGYTF
v_call: TRBV19; d_call: .; cdr3_length: 15; clone_size: .; j_call: TRBJ1-4; cdr3_nt: TGTGCCAGTAGTTCCCGGTTGAGTAGTAATGAAAAACTGTTTTTT; cdr3_aa: CASSSRLSSNEKLFF
v_call: TRBV21-1; d_call: .; cdr3_length: 17; clone_size: .; j_call: TRBJ1-4; cdr3_nt: TGTGCCAGCAGCAAGAATCTCCCGGGAGTGGAGGGGGAAAAACTGTTTTTT; cdr3_aa: CASSKNLPGVEGEKLFF
v_call: TRBV10-3; d_call: TRBD1; cdr3_length: 19; clone_size: .; j_call: TRBJ1-5; cdr3_nt: TGTGCCATCAGTGACCGCCCAAGGACAGGGGCCTATAGCAATCATCCCCAGCATTTT; cdr3_aa: CAISDRPRTGAYSNHPQHF
v_call: TRBV29-1; d_call: .; cdr3_length: 12; clone_size: .; j_call: TRBJ1-1; cdr3_nt: TGCAGCGGCCGGACATTGAACACTGAAGCTTTCTTT; cdr3_aa: CSGRTLNTEAFF
v_call: TRBV19; d_call: .; cdr3_length: 13; clone_size: .; j_call: TRBJ2-1; cdr3_nt: TGTGCCAGTACCCCCCGAACTGACAATGAGCAGTTCTTC; cdr3_aa: CASTPRTDNEQFF
v_call: TRBV7-3; d_call: .; cdr3_length: 16; clone_size: .; j_call: TRBJ2-2; cdr3_nt: TGTGCCAGCAGCTTAACGGGGCAGGGTGGCACTGGGGAGCTGTTTTTT; cdr3_aa: CASSLTGQGGTGELFF
v_call: TRBV13; d_call: .; cdr3_length: 14; clone_size: .; j_call: TRBJ2-5; cdr3_nt: TGTGCCAGCAGCTTAAGTTGGGGGGCGGAGACCCAGTACTTC; cdr3_aa: CASSLSWGAETQYF
v_call: TRBV19; d_call: .; cdr3_length: 15; clone_size: .; j_call: TRBJ1-6; cdr3_nt: TGTGCCAGTAGCCAGCCTACAGGTGGTAATTCACCCCTCCACTTT; cdr3_aa: CASSQPTGGNSPLHF
v_call: TRBV5-1; d_call: .; cdr3_length: 19; clone_size: once; j_call: TRBJ2-1; cdr3_nt: TGCGCCAGCAGCTTGGTGTTGGGGCGGATCCCCTACTCCTACAATGAGCAGTTCTTC; cdr3_aa: CASSLVLGRIPYSYNEQFF
v_call: TRBV27; d_call: .; cdr3_length: 15; clone_size: .; j_call: TRBJ2-2; cdr3_nt: TGTGCCAGCAGTTTATACGGCGCGAACACCGGGGAGCTGTTTTTT; cdr3_aa: CASSLYGANTGELFF
v_call: TRBV30; d_call: TRBD2; cdr3_length: 15; clone_size: .; j_call: TRBJ2-3; cdr3_nt: TGTGCCTGGAGTCTCGGGACTAGCGGGCCGGATACGCAGTATTTT; cdr3_aa: CAWSLGTSGPDTQYF
v_call: TRBV5-1; d_call: TRBD1; cdr3_length: 15; clone_size: .; j_call: TRBJ1-2; cdr3_nt: TGCGCCAGCAGCTTCCGGGACAGGGATCTCTATGGCTACACCTTC; cdr3_aa: CASSFRDRDLYGYTF
v_call: TRBV11-2; d_call: TRBD1; cdr3_length: 16; clone_size: .; j_call: TRBJ1-4; cdr3_nt: TGTGCCAGCAGCCCCAGCATGGGACAGGATAATGAAAAACTGTTTTTT; cdr3_aa: CASSPSMGQDNEKLFF
v_call: TRBV12-5; d_call: .; cdr3_length: 14; clone_size: .; j_call: TRBJ1-1; cdr3_nt: TGTGCTAGTGGTTCGGCAGGGGACGGCACTGAAGCTTTCTTT; cdr3_aa: CASGSAGDGTEAFF
v_call: TRBV7-2; d_call: .; cdr3_length: 13; clone_size: .; j_call: TRBJ2-5; cdr3_nt: TGTGCCAGCAGCTTACAGGGTCCAGAGACCCAGTACTTC; cdr3_aa: CASSLQGPETQYF
v_call: TRBV19; d_call: .; cdr3_length: 12; clone_size: .; j_call: TRBJ1-6; cdr3_nt: TGTGCCAGTAGTAAGACAGACTCACCCCTCCACTTT; cdr3_aa: CASSKTDSPLHF
v_call: TRBV4-1; d_call: TRBD2; cdr3_length: 16; clone_size: .; j_call: TRBJ2-4; cdr3_nt: TGCGCCAGCAGCCACCGAGCGGGGCTAGCCAAAAACATTCAGTACTTC; cdr3_aa: CASSHRAGLAKNIQYF
v_call: TRBV18; d_call: .; cdr3_length: 13; clone_size: .; j_call: TRBJ1-1; cdr3_nt: TGTGCCAGCTCACTCACAGGGAACACTGAAGCTTTCTTT; cdr3_aa: CASSLTGNTEAFF
v_call: TRBV11-1; d_call: .; cdr3_length: 13; clone_size: .; j_call: TRBJ1-5; cdr3_nt: TGTGCCAGCAGCTTAGACCGAGACCAGCCCCAGCATTTT; cdr3_aa: CASSLDRDQPQHF
v_call: TRBV7-8; d_call: .; cdr3_length: 13; clone_size: .; j_call: TRBJ1-2; cdr3_nt: TGTGCCAGCAGCTTACCGGGGAACTATGGCTACACCTTC; cdr3_aa: CASSLPGNYGYTF
v_call: TRBV7-3; d_call: TRBD2; cdr3_length: 16; clone_size: .; j_call: TRBJ2-5; cdr3_nt: TGTGCCAGCAGCGGACTAGCGGGGGGTTCGATGGAGACCCAGTACTTC; cdr3_aa: CASSGLAGGSMETQYF
v_call: TRBV28; d_call: TRBD1; cdr3_length: 15; clone_size: .; j_call: TRBJ2-5; cdr3_nt: TGTGCCAGCAGTTTACAGGGGGTTAGACAAGAGACCCAGTACTTC; cdr3_aa: CASSLQGVRQETQYF
v_call: TRBV6-5; d_call: .; cdr3_length: 15; clone_size: .; j_call: TRBJ2-3; cdr3_nt: TGTGCCAGCAAAGAGGCGGACATAAGCACAGATACGCAGTATTTT; cdr3_aa: CASKEADISTDTQYF
v_call: TRBV7-9; d_call: TRBD1; cdr3_length: 14; clone_size: .; j_call: TRBJ2-2; cdr3_nt: TGTGCCAGCACCCGGACAGGGGGGACCGGGGAGCTGTTTTTT; cdr3_aa: CASTRTGGTGELFF
v_call: TRBV27; d_call: .; cdr3_length: 14; clone_size: .; j_call: TRBJ2-2; cdr3_nt: TGTGCCAGCTGCGCCGACAGACCTACCGGGGAGCTGTTTTTT; cdr3_aa: CASCADRPTGELFF
v_call: TRBV19; d_call: .; cdr3_length: 13; clone_size: .; j_call: TRBJ2-1; cdr3_nt: TGTGCCAGTAGTAAAACCGGTTACAATGAGCAGTTCTTC; cdr3_aa: CASSKTGYNEQFF
v_call: TRBV5-8; d_call: .; cdr3_length: 14; clone_size: .; j_call: TRBJ1-4; cdr3_nt: TGTGCCAGCAGCCATCTGATGGGGGATGAAAAACTGTTTTTT; cdr3_aa: CASSHLMGDEKLFF
v_call: TRBV12-5; d_call: .; cdr3_length: 14; clone_size: .; j_call: TRBJ2-3; cdr3_nt: TGTGCTAGTGGTTTGGAGGGCCTCACAGATACGCAGTATTTT; cdr3_aa: CASGLEGLTDTQYF
v_call: TRBV7-9; d_call: TRBD1; cdr3_length: 15; clone_size: .; j_call: TRBJ2-3; cdr3_nt: TGTGCCAGCAGACCCTCGGGACAGATCACAGATACGCAGTATTTT; cdr3_aa: CASRPSGQITDTQYF
v_call: TRBV28; d_call: TRBD2; cdr3_length: 14; clone_size: .; j_call: TRBJ2-7; cdr3_nt: TGTGCCAGCAGTCCCCGGGGGGGGCCCTACGAGCAGTACTTC; cdr3_aa: CASSPRGGPYEQYF
v_call: TRBV27; d_call: .; cdr3_length: 15; clone_size: .; j_call: TRBJ2-1; cdr3_nt: TGTGCCAGCAGTTTCGGCGCCAGCTCCTACAATGAGCAGTTCTTC; cdr3_aa: CASSFGASSYNEQFF
v_call: TRBV5-1; d_call: TRBD2; cdr3_length: 16; clone_size: .; j_call: TRBJ2-1; cdr3_nt: TGCGCCAGCAGCTTGTTCCGTCTAGCGGGGCTCAATGAGCAGTTCTTC; cdr3_aa: CASSLFRLAGLNEQFF
v_call: TRBV7-9; d_call: .; cdr3_length: 14; clone_size: .; j_call: TRBJ1-5; cdr3_nt: TGTGCCAGCAGCTTGGGGGCTAGCAATCAGCCCCAGCATTTT; cdr3_aa: CASSLGASNQPQHF
v_call: TRBV25-1; d_call: .; cdr3_length: 13; clone_size: once; j_call: TRBJ2-2; cdr3_nt: TGTGCCAGCCTCGGGGCCCCCGGCCGGGAGCTGTTTTTT; cdr3_aa: CASLGAPGRELFF
v_call: TRBV12-5; d_call: TRBD1; cdr3_length: 15; clone_size: .; j_call: TRBJ2-5; cdr3_nt: TGTGCTAGTGGTTTGGGCCAGGGGGCCGAGGAGACCCAGTACTTC; cdr3_aa: CASGLGQGAEETQYF